What follows describes a single T cell receptor (beta chain). The antigen remains undetermined. The sample comes from a study of T cell responses to AZD1222 COVID-19 vaccine. Study observations and caveats: Donors were chiefly white British, with a greater number of females, and clonal diversity was perhaps underestimated. Spike-specific TCRs gained breadth and depth after people received two AZD1222 doses. Within unmutated variant regions lay the reported targets of nearly half of spike-specific TCRs. Seropositive at baseline were only a handful of AZD1222 recipients.

Measured with immunoSEQ multiplex PCR; TCRdb has only the in-frame clones, and not every one. The sample lists 20,000 to 30,000 clones; around 86% were seen once. Trimming removed 5 bases at V and 2 bases at J, with 9 bases between. CDR1 SEHNR and CDR2 FQNEAQ come from the germline V gene (reference sequence). The length of the CDR3 is 13 residues. The rearrangement links TRBV7-9 to TRBJ1-1, with D unclear. This sample comprised peripheral blood, obtained 28 days after the second AZD1222 dose. This sequence originates from an adult who received the AZD1222 COVID-19 vaccine. CDR3 sequence reads: CASSPTVNTEAFF. For the CDR3, the DNA is TGTGCCAGCAGCCCAACGGTAAACACTGAAGCTTTCTTT.